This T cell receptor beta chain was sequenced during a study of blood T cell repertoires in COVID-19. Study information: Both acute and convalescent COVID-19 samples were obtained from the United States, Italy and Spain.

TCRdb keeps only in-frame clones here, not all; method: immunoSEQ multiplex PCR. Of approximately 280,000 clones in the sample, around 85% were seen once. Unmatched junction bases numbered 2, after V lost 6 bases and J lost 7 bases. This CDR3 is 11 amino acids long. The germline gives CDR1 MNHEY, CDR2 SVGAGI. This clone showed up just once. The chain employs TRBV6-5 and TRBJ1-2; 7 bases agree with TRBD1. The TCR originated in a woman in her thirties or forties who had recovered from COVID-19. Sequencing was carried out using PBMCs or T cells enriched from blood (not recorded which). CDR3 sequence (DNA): TGTGCCAGCAGGGACAGGCTTGGCTACACCTTC. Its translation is CASRDRLGYTF.